This record covers a single TCR beta chain. These data come from a study of early T cells in non-severe SARS-CoV-2 infection. The V gene end was trimmed by 0 bases and the J gene end by 0 bases; junction bases not matched to a gene: 5. Germline V CDR1 and CDR2: SGHRS, YFSETQ. This CDR3 contains 18 residues. Separate cDNA molecules each had unique molecular identifiers attached to them. One entry per CDR3 protein results from TCRdb running MiXCR on the 5' RACE reads. The sample contains 60,000 or so distinct CDR3 sequences, 10% to 15% of which appear only once. This clonotype originated in an adult who was a healthcare worker with PCR-confirmed SARS-CoV-2 infection or an uninfected control (not recorded which). Sequencing was performed on whole blood. The rearrangement uses TRBV5-1 and TRBJ2-3, with TRBD2 matching 12 bases. The CDR3 bases are TGCGCCAGCAGCTTGGAACTAGCGGGGGGACCTAGCACAGATACGCAGTATTTT. It translates to CASSLELAGGPSTDTQYF.